The 2 T cell receptor beta chains presented below share a single source sample, sequenced in a study of blood T cell repertoires in COVID-19. Only in-frame clones appear in the TCRdb table, and some are missing; sequencing was by immunoSEQ multiplex PCR. The table includes a few hundred thousand clones, about 82% detected once. Sample: peripheral blood. All receptors derive from a woman in her forties or fifties with acute or convalescent COVID-19.

V usage is TRBV7-2 and J usage is TRBJ1-2, with TRBD1 as a possible D gene (6 bases). Germline V gene lookup returns CDR1 SGHTA and CDR2 FQGNSA. Trimming removed 5 bases from V and 4 bases from J, with 17 bases in between. This CDR3 has 15 residues. The CDR3 here is CASSPQQGVGYGYTF. CDR3 nucleotide sequence: TGTGCCAGCAGCCCCCAACAGGGCGTCGGCTATGGCTACACCTTC.

V usage is TRBV28 and J usage is TRBJ2-1, with TRBD1 as a possible D gene (6 bases). Trimming stripped 8 bases from V and 8 bases from J, with 16 bases between. The CDR3 extends over 13 amino acids. Germline lookup yields CDR1 MDHEN and CDR2 SYDVKM. The DNA for the CDR3 is TGTGCCAGCGGTACCAACAGGGCGTATGAGCAGTTCTTC. Translated, it gives CASGTNRAYEQFF.